The present entry profiles one T cell receptor (beta chain) with its context. Antigen unknown. The CDR3 covers 16 residues. Treatment of the sample: around 19 received Ad26.COV2.S at low or high dose, single or two shots; roughly five received placebo; per-sample allocation not given. Sampling took place 63 days after the first vaccine or placebo injection. An 18-55-year-old adult in Boston served as donor. This table comes from immunoSEQ multiplex PCR, and its TCRdb copy is limited to in-frame clones, with some not included. The repertoire has 350,000 to 550,000 clones, 80% to 90% of them found once; the top ten carry 2.5% to 3%. The sample belongs to a study of Ad26.COV2.S vaccination and SARS-CoV-2 variants. General study points: Non-spike TCR breadth showed similarity between vaccine and placebo recipients. The study found higher spike-specific TCR breadth in vaccine than placebo recipients. A substantial breadth of spike-specific CD8+ and CD4+ T cell responses after vaccination has been reported.

V and J are TRBV21-1 and TRBJ2-3. TRBV21-1 is marked as a pseudogene. This specimen was peripheral blood, taken in a trial of Ad26.COV2.S vaccine versus placebo. This sequence was found in a person between 18 and 65 years old who received the Ad26.COV2.S COVID-19 vaccine or a placebo. DNA for the CDR3: TGTGCCAGCAGCAAAAGGTGCACCCTCTATACAGATACGCAGTATTTT. This codes for CASSKRCTLYTDTQYF.